The 32 T cell receptor beta chains presented below share a single source sample, sequenced in a study of OX40 agonist ivuxolimab in advanced cancers. TCRdb's table, derived via immunoSEQ multiplex PCR, lists solely in-frame clones and lacks some. Of roughly 87,000 clones in the sample, less than 95% were seen once. Specimen: CD4+ or CD8+ T cells sorted from blood, collected in a trial of the OX40 agonist ivuxolimab. The receptor set was obtained from an adult with an advanced solid tumor such as melanoma, head and neck, liver or kidney cancer.

This clone was detected only once. The gene calls are TRBV16 and TRBJ1-5; D not resolved. CDR3 length: 15 residues. The germline gives CDR1 KGHSY, CDR2 FQNENV. Trimming stripped 4 bases from V and 0 bases from J, with 10 bases between. This CDR3 is CASSRGFLSNQPQHF. For the CDR3, the DNA is TGTGCCAGCAGCCGAGGGTTCCTTAGCAATCAGCCCCAGCATTTT.

This chain's CDR3 is CASSVEGGSDTGELFF. CDR3 nucleotide sequence: TGTGCCAGCAGCGTAGAGGGCGGGAGCGACACCGGGGAGCTGTTTTTT. The gene calls are TRBV9 and TRBJ2-2; 7 positions match TRBD2. This CDR3 region has 16 residues. Germline-derived CDR1 and CDR2 are SGDLS and YYNGEE. V lost 0 bases, J lost 3 bases, and 5 bases stayed unmatched. Full variable domain (missing parts from reference TRBV9 and TRBJ2-2): DSGVTQTPKHLITATGQRVTLRCSPRSGDLSVYWYQQSLDQGLQFLIQYYNGEERAKGNILERFSAQQFPDLHSELNLSSLELGDSALYFCASSVEGGSDTGELFFGEGSRLTVL.

This clone was recorded once. The chain is built from TRBV27 and TRBJ2-1; no clear D gene. The CDR3 is 14 amino acids. From germline, CDR1 is MNHEY and CDR2 SMNVEV (reference sequence). V lost 6 bases, J lost 7 bases, and 16 bases lay in between. The CDR3 loop is CASSLGLWVNEQFF. The CDR3 nucleotides are TGTGCCAGCAGCTTGGGTTTGTGGGTGAATGAGCAGTTCTTC.

This clone was observed once. The CDR3 region is CASSRDRGLNEKLFF. The CDR3, as DNA: TGTGCCAGCAGTCGGGACAGGGGGTTGAATGAAAAACTGTTTTTT. The rearrangement links TRBV28 to TRBJ1-4, with 11 bases identical to TRBD1. Germline V gene data show CDR1 as MDHEN and CDR2 as SYDVKM. This CDR3 is built from 15 residues. V trimming: 5 bases; J trimming: 5 bases; junction bases outside the gene matches: 4. Filled out from reference TRBV28 and TRBJ1-4, the complete variable domain reads DVKVTQSSRYLVKRTGEKVFLECVQDMDHENMFWYRQDPGLGLRLIYFSYDVKMKEKGDIPEGYSVSREKKERFSLILESASTNQTSMYLCASSRDRGLNEKLFFGSGTQLSVL.

This CDR3 is CARMDGKAFPTEAFF. In DNA form, the CDR3 reads TGTGCCAGAATGGACGGGAAGGCATTCCCCACTGAAGCTTTCTTT. The rearrangement uses TRBV15 and TRBJ1-1; D remains unclear. The V end was cut by 10 bases, the J end by 4 bases, with 22 bases between. This CDR3 has 15 residues. Looked up from germline, CDR1 is LNHNV and CDR2 is YYDKDF (reference sequence).

The rearrangement links TRBV10-3 to TRBJ1-1; a possible D gene is TRBD1 (5 bases). The CDR3 runs 13 residues. The germline V gene has CDR1 ENHRY and CDR2 SYGVKD. Deletions cut 3 bases from V and 10 bases from J, with 15 bases between. The CDR3 is CAISEEGASAAFF. The CDR3 DNA follows: TGTGCCATCAGTGAAGAAGGGGCCTCGGCAGCTTTCTTT.

The chain combines TRBV27 with TRBJ2-3, with 12 bases fitting TRBD2. CDR1 is MNHEY, CDR2 SMNVEV, per germline (reference sequence). V was pared by 8 bases and J by 4 bases, with 7 bases of the junction left unmatched. The CDR3 totals 15 residues. The CDR3 DNA is TGTGCCAGCGCACGACTAGCGGGAGATCCAGATACGCAGTATTTT. It yields the protein CASARLAGDPDTQYF.

This clone is a singleton in its sample. This chain links TRBV9 with TRBJ2-3; D unresolved. V lost 2 bases and J 4 bases, leaving 8 bases between the germline ends. The CDR3 sequence is 13 residues long. Germline values: CDR1 SGDLS, CDR2 YYNGEE. The CDR3 reads CASSVFSPDTQYF. The CDR3 DNA follows: TGTGCCAGCAGCGTCTTCTCCCCAGATACGCAGTATTTT.

The V gene is TRBV4-2, the J gene TRBJ1-5; tentative D call: TRBD1 (5 bases). V lost 9 bases to trimming and J lost 0 bases, with 15 bases between them. The length of the CDR3 is 15 residues. Germline assignment: CDR1 LGHNA and CDR2 YNFKEQ. CDR3 region: CARGTRTDSNQPQHF. In DNA, the CDR3 is TGTGCCAGGGGGACCCGGACGGATAGCAATCAGCCCCAGCATTTT.

The chain carries TRBV5-8 and TRBJ1-1; TRBD1 is a possible D gene (6 bases). The CDR3 is made up of 14 amino acids. Germline values: CDR1 SGHTS, CDR2 YDEGEE. Trimming removed 0 bases at V and 4 bases at J, with 10 bases between. CDR3: CASSLVAGATEAFF. The DNA for the CDR3 is TGTGCCAGCAGCTTGGTCGCAGGGGCCACTGAAGCTTTCTTT.

The rearrangement links TRBV28 to TRBJ1-5; 7 nucleotides match TRBD1. The CDR3 length is 15 residues. V lost 1 base and J lost 5; bases outside the gene matches: 5. Germline lookup yields CDR1 MDHEN and CDR2 SYDVKM. CDR3 in DNA: TGTGCCAGCAGTTTATACAGGGGAGGTGATCAGCCCCAGCATTTT. Translated: CASSLYRGGDQPQHF.

This clone was seen a few times. The rearrangement joins TRBV30 to TRBJ1-5; possibly TRBD1 for D (6 bases). CDR3 length: 14 amino acids. Trimming removed 0 bases at V and 9 bases at J, with 15 bases between. Per the germline V gene, CDR1 is GTSNPN and CDR2 is SVGIG (reference sequence). CDR3 in DNA: TGTGCCTGGAGTGTAGGCCAGGGGAAGACGCCCCAGCATTTT. It yields the protein CAWSVGQGKTPQHF.

The chain is built from TRBV6-1 and TRBJ2-1; D possibly corresponds to TRBD2 (6 bases). The V end lost 4 bases, the J end lost 7 bases, and 11 bases lay between the germline ends. CDR1 and CDR2 (germline): MNHNS, SASEGT. The CDR3 loop spans 13 amino acids. The CDR3 loop is CASSAREWNEQFF. The DNA of the CDR3 is TGTGCCAGCAGTGCTCGGGAGTGGAATGAGCAGTTCTTC.

This clone was counted only a few times. The V gene is TRBV11-3, the J gene TRBJ1-3; no firm D call. Germline CDR1 is SGHNT and CDR2 is YENEEA. The CDR3 sequence is 14 residues long. V gave up 3 bases and J gave up 0 bases, with 6 bases separating them. The CDR3: CASSLIASGNTIYF. In DNA, the CDR3 is TGTGCCAGCAGCTTGATCGCCTCTGGAAACACCATATATTTT.

The genes are TRBV2 and TRBJ2-1, with a possible D match to TRBD2 (6 bases). Germline V gene data show CDR1 as SNHLY and CDR2 as FYNNEI. The CDR3 is made up of 20 amino acids. Trimming removed 7 bases at V and 0 bases at J, with 28 bases between. CDR3 amino acids: CASIRLRGQTAEGSYNEQFF. CDR3 sequence (DNA): TGTGCCAGCATTCGCCTAAGGGGTCAGACAGCGGAGGGCTCCTACAATGAGCAGTTCTTC.

The sample holds one count of this clone. The rearrangement joins TRBV6-5 to TRBJ2-1; D uncertain. This CDR3 has 14 residues. Between the trimmed V and J ends, which lost 7 bases and 0 bases, there was a span of 10 bases. CDR1 and CDR2 from the germline V gene are MNHEY and SVGAGI. CDR3 region: CASKPLSSYNEQFF. CDR3 nucleotides: TGTGCCAGCAAACCACTGAGCTCCTACAATGAGCAGTTCTTC.

The chain joins TRBV5-6 to TRBJ2-1; TRBD2 agrees at 7 bases. V shed 2 bases and J 5 bases; nucleotides not matched to a gene: 4. CDR3 length equals 14 residues. CDR1 SGHDT and CDR2 YYEEEE come from the germline V gene. The CDR3 DNA follows: TGTGCCAGCAGCTTTAGCGGGCCTGACAATGAGCAGTTCTTC. Encoded protein: CASSFSGPDNEQFF.

V and J are TRBV12-5 and TRBJ1-5; 7 nucleotides align to TRBD1. The CDR3 extends over 20 amino acids. V was clipped by 4 bases and J by 0 bases; unmatched bases: 18. Germline CDR1 is LGHNT and CDR2 is FRNRAP. DNA of the CDR3: TGTGCTAGTGGTTCAGCCCCGGGACAGAGGGTGATTCGTAGCAATCAGCCCCAGCATTTT. It is translated as CASGSAPGQRVIRSNQPQHF. The full variable domain, with the rest looked up from reference TRBV12-5 and TRBJ1-5, is DARVTQTPRHKVTEMGQEVTMRCQPILGHNTVFWYRQTMMQGLELLAYFRNRAPLDDSGMPKDRFSAEMPDATLATLKIQPSEPRDSAVYFCASGSAPGQRVIRSNQPQHFGDGTRLSIL.

V usage is TRBV11-1 and J usage is TRBJ1-1; D gene ambiguous. Germline V gene sequence: CDR1 SGHAT, CDR2 FQDESV (reference sequence). Trimming shortened V by 0 bases and J by 3 bases, and 11 bases separated the two germline ends. The CDR3 consists of 15 residues. CDR3 amino acids: CASSLARRKDTEAFF. The DNA of the CDR3 is TGTGCCAGCAGCTTAGCGCGTCGGAAGGACACTGAAGCTTTCTTT.

This clone was detected once. This chain links TRBV4-3 with TRBJ2-1; 13 nucleotides agree with TRBD2. The V segment lost 0 bases and the J segment 8 bases; nucleotides outside the gene matches: 19. Germline CDR1 reads LGHNA; CDR2 reads YSLEER. The CDR3 loop spans 21 amino acids. The DNA of the CDR3 is TGCGCCAGCAGCCAAGATTTTGATCTTATTGGTGGGACTAGCGGGGTCGATGAGCAGTTCTTC. Amino acids: CASSQDFDLIGGTSGVDEQFF.

The chain combines TRBV6-5 with TRBJ2-3; the match to TRBD2 covers 9 bases. The V and J ends lost 4 bases and 3 bases, in that order; junction bases with no gene match: 8. The germline V gene encodes CDR1 MNHEY and CDR2 SVGAGI. The CDR3 runs 16 residues. The CDR3 DNA reads TGTGCCAGCAGTTCATTTTTAGCGGGAGAGACAGATACGCAGTATTTT. This sequence encodes CASSSFLAGETDTQYF.

This chain joins TRBV4-3 and TRBJ2-1; 8 bases are shared with TRBD2. J lost 3 bases, V lost 0 bases, and 7 bases had no gene match. The CDR3 length is 17 residues. Germline CDR1 LGHNA, CDR2 YSLEER. The CDR3 is CASSQEPGLGIYNEQFF. The CDR3 nucleotides are TGCGCCAGCAGCCAAGAGCCGGGACTAGGTATCTACAATGAGCAGTTCTTC.

This rearrangement joins TRBV30 to TRBJ1-3; perhaps TRBD1 as D (6 bases). The germline V and J ends were trimmed by 0 bases and 4 bases, with 13 bases remaining between them. The CDR3 has 15 amino acids. CDR1 is GTSNPN, CDR2 SVGIG, per germline (reference sequence). The CDR3 sequence is CAWSVWGARGNTIYF. The CDR3 DNA is TGTGCCTGGAGTGTCTGGGGGGCGCGGGGAAACACCATATATTTT.

A single count supports this clone. The V and J genes are TRBV28 and TRBJ1-6; D is possibly TRBD1 (5 bases). Germline lookup yields CDR1 MDHEN and CDR2 SYDVKM. V was clipped by 1 base and J by 7 bases, with 17 bases between them. The CDR3 is 17 amino acids. CDR3 coding DNA: TGTGCCAGCAGTTTATCGGGAACAGGAGAAAAAAATTCACCCCTCCACTTT. Translating gives CASSLSGTGEKNSPLHF.

The gene calls are TRBV6-5 and TRBJ2-5; possibly TRBD1 or TRBD2 for D (5 bases each). CDR1 and CDR2 from the germline V gene are MNHEY and SVGAGI. Trimming removed 6 bases from V and 5 bases from J, with 19 bases in between. The CDR3 extends over 15 amino acids. CDR3 sequence: CASSRTVGGGETQYF. CDR3 DNA sequence: TGTGCCAGCAGCAGGACTGTTGGGGGTGGGGAGACCCAGTACTTC.

V and J are TRBV30 and TRBJ1-3; 7 bases fit TRBD1. Trimming removed 3 bases from V and 2 bases from J; junction bases left unmatched: 4. The CDR3 is 14 residues long. The V gene's germline CDR1 is GTSNPN and CDR2 SVGIG (reference sequence). This chain's CDR3 is CAWSRDSTGNTIYF. Written as DNA, the CDR3 is TGTGCCTGGAGCCGGGACAGCACTGGAAACACCATATATTTT.

The rearrangement joins TRBV25-1 to TRBJ1-5; D is unresolved. CDR1 is MGHDK and CDR2 is SYGVNS in the germline V gene. Trimming took off 2 bases at V and 7 bases at J, with 21 bases between the two ends. This CDR3 has 17 residues. The CDR3 protein is CASSERAGMKARQPQHF. CDR3 nucleotides: TGTGCCAGCAGTGAAAGGGCAGGAATGAAGGCGCGGCAGCCCCAGCATTTT.

The V and J genes are TRBV7-2 and TRBJ1-5, with TRBD1 matching 10 bases. The CDR3 spans 17 residues. J was trimmed by 2 bases and V by 2 bases; bases with no gene match: 6. Germline V gene sequence: CDR1 SGHTA, CDR2 FQGNSA. CDR3 loop: CASSLLTGGGGNQPQHF. The CDR3 bases are TGTGCCAGCAGCTTACTGACAGGGGGCGGGGGCAATCAGCCCCAGCATTTT.

V gene TRBV6-5 combines with J gene TRBJ2-7; D perhaps matches TRBD2 (6 bases). There are 13 residues in the CDR3. From germline, CDR1 is MNHEY and CDR2 SVGAGI. Deletions cut 4 bases from V and 0 bases from J, with 7 bases between. CDR3 protein: CASSWDSSYEQYF. The CDR3 bases are TGTGCCAGCAGTTGGGACTCCTCCTACGAGCAGTACTTC.

V is TRBV6-1 and J is TRBJ2-4; D tentatively fits TRBD1 or TRBD2 (6 bases each). Trimming took off 3 bases at V and 6 bases at J, with 12 bases between the two ends. The CDR3 loop spans 14 amino acids. Per germline, CDR1 MNHNS and CDR2 SASEGT. The CDR3 sequence: CASSEFPGANIQYF. The DNA of the CDR3 is TGTGCCAGCAGTGAGTTCCCGGGGGCAAACATTCAGTACTTC.

This chain connects TRBV4-2 to TRBJ1-5; possible D gene TRBD1, 5 bases. The CDR3 extends over 17 amino acids. CDR1 and CDR2 (germline): LGHNA, YNFKEQ. V lost 0 bases and J lost 4, with 16 bases in between. DNA of the CDR3: TGTGCCAGCAGCCAAGATGAAAGATACGGGGGGAATCAGCCCCAGCATTTT. Translating gives CASSQDERYGGNQPQHF.

CDR3 protein: CASSQGWNTGELFF. The DNA of the CDR3 is TGCGCCAGCAGCCAAGGGTGGAACACCGGGGAGCTGTTTTTT. The V and J genes are TRBV4-3 and TRBJ2-2, with D uncertain. Trimming removed 1 base at V and 1 base at J, with 4 bases between. This CDR3 region has 14 residues. From germline, CDR1 is LGHNA and CDR2 YSLEER.